This record covers a single T cell receptor beta chain. What it binds is unknown. The source of the sample is a study of cytomegalovirus exposure and HLA in healthy donors. General study points: The study recorded about 150 TCR beta chains that were cytomegalovirus-associated. Further analysis was carried out later, and it showed several of the most significant clusters appearing linked to common viral pathogens. Later on, a genetic analysis was performed. It linked a missense variant in DCLRE1C with V- and J-gene trimming of TCR beta.

With 60 Vbeta and 13 Jbeta primers, the PCR was carried out. Per the original methods: Later work found 65 million to 100 million unique TCR beta chains, with 9.5 million to 14 million shared. Sequencing used immunoSEQ multiplex PCR; TCRdb keeps in-frame clones, though not all of them. From that table come the V and J calls and clone size; the DNA was used to work out D and trimming. The data contain around 99,000 clones, roughly 70% of them singletons. The origin of this receptor is a man aged 40-55 years in good health and CMV-seronegative. Sequencing was performed on PBMCs.

DNA of the CDR3: TGTGCCTGGAGTACAGGGCTCTTGGGCTACACCTTC. It encodes CAWSTGLLGYTF. The chain combines TRBV30 with TRBJ1-2; D may be TRBD1 (6 bases). This CDR3 comprises 12 residues. Trimming removed 2 bases at V and 8 bases at J, with 12 bases between. Germline CDR1 and CDR2: GTSNPN and SVGIG (reference sequence).